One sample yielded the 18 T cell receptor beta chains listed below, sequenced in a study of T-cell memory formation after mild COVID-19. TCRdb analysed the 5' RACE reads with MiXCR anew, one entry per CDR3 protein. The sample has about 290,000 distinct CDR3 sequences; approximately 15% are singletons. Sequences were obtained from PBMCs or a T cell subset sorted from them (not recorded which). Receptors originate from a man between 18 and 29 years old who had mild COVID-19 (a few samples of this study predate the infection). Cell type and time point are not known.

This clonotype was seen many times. DNA for the CDR3: TGTGCCAGCAGTTACGCACAGAATGAAGCTTTCTTT. Translating gives CASSYAQNEAFF. V and J are TRBV6-6 and TRBJ1-1; D gene uncertain. The germline gives CDR1 MNHNY, CDR2 SVGAGI (reference sequence). The CDR3 is made up of 12 amino acids. V was shortened by 2 bases and J by 7 bases, with 8 bases between the two germline ends.

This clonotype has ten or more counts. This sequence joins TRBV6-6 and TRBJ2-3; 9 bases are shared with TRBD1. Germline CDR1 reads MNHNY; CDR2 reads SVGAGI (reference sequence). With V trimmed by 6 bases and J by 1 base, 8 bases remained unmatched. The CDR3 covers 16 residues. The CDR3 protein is CASSLGQGIRTDTQYF. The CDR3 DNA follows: TGTGCCAGCAGCCTTGGACAGGGGATTCGCACAGATACGCAGTATTTT.

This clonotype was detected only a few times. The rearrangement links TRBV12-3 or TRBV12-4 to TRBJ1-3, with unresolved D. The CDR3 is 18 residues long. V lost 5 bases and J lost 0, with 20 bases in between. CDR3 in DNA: TGTGCCAGCAGTCCCAGGCGAACATTGGGGAGCTCTGGAAACACCATATATTTT. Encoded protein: CASSPRRTLGSSGNTIYF.

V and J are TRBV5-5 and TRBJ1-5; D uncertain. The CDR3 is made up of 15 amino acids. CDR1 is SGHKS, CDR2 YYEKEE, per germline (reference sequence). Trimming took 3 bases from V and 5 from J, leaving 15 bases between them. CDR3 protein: CASSSTEAGYQPQHF. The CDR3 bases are TGTGCCAGCAGCTCAACTGAGGCGGGGTATCAGCCCCAGCATTTT.

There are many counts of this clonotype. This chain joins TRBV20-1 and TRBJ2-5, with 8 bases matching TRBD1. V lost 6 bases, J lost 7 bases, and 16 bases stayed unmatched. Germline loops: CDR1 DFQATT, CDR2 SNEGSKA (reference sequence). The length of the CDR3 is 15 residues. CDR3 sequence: CSANSRDRPFRTQYF. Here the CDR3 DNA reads TGCAGTGCAAATTCCCGGGACAGGCCCTTCAGGACCCAGTACTTC.

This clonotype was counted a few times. The CDR3 sequence is CASGVFGLAGTFYNEQFF. CDR3 DNA: TGTGCCAGTGGGGTATTCGGGCTAGCGGGGACCTTCTACAATGAGCAGTTCTTC. The J gene is TRBJ2-1, the V gene TRBV19, with 9 bases identical to TRBD2. The CDR3 has 18 amino acids. V was clipped by 8 bases and J by 3 bases; unmatched bases: 17. CDR1 is LNHDA, CDR2 SQIVND, per germline (reference sequence).

The CDR3 DNA reads TGCAGTATCAGGGGGCGAGGGGGCTACACCTTC. This codes for CSIRGRGGYTF. This sequence joins TRBV20-1 and TRBJ1-2; 8 positions match TRBD1. V dropped 8 bases and J dropped 8; count of bases not matched to a gene: 7. Germline V CDR1 and CDR2: DFQATT, SNEGSKA (reference sequence). The CDR3 runs to 11 residues.

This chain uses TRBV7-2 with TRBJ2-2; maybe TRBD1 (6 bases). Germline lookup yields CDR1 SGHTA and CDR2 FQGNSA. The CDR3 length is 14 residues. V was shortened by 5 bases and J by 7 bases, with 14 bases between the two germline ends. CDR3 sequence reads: CASSPNRVFGELFF. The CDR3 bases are TGTGCCAGCAGCCCAAACAGGGTGTTCGGGGAGCTGTTTTTT.

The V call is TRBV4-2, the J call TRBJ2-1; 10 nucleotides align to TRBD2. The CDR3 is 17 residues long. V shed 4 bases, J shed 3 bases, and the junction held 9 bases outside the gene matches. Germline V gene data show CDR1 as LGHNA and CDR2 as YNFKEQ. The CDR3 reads CASSPSSGGLDYNEQFF. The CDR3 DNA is TGTGCCAGCAGCCCCTCTAGCGGGGGCCTCGACTACAATGAGCAGTTCTTC.

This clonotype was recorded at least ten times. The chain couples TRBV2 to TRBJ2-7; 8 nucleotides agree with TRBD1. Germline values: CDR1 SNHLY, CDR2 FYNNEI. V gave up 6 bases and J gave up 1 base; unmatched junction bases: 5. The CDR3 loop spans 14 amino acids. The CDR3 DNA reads TGTGCCAGCAGCGACTGGACAGGGTCCTACGAGCAGTACGTC. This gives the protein CASSDWTGSYEQYV.

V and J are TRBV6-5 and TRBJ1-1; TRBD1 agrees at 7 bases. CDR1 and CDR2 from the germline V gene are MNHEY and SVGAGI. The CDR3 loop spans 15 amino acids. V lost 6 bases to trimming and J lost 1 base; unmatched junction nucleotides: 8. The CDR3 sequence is CASSQTGHRNTEAFF. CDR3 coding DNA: TGTGCCAGCAGCCAGACAGGGCACCGGAACACTGAAGCTTTCTTT.

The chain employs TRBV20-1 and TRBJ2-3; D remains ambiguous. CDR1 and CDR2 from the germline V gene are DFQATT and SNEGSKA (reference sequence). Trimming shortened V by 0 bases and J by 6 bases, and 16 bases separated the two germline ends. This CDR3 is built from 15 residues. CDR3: CSARDRKSGSDTQYF. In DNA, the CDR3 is TGCAGTGCTAGAGATCGGAAGTCAGGCTCCGATACGCAGTATTTT.

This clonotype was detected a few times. CDR3 region: CASKIGDLYEQYF. For the CDR3, the DNA is TGTGCCAGCAAGATCGGGGATCTCTACGAGCAGTACTTC. The chain has TRBV12-3 or TRBV12-4 and TRBJ2-7; D perhaps matches TRBD2 (5 bases). Trimming pared 7 bases from V and 3 bases from J, leaving 13 bases between. This CDR3 is built from 13 residues.

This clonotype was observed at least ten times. DNA of the CDR3: TGTGCCAGCAGCCTCGGCCGGGACCCATGGGACATTCAGTACTTC. Its translation: CASSLGRDPWDIQYF. The V call is TRBV7-8, the J call TRBJ2-4; D could derive from TRBD1 or TRBD2 (5 bases each). The V gene lost 5 bases and the J gene lost 8 bases, with 19 bases spanning the gap. The CDR3 sequence is 15 residues long. CDR1 and CDR2 (germline): SGHVS, FQNEAQ. Full variable domain (remainder filled in from reference TRBV7-8 and TRBJ2-4): GAGVSQSPRYKVAKRGQDVALRCDPISGHVSLFWYQQALGQGPEFLTYFQNEAQLDKSGLPSDRFFAERPEGSVSTLKIQRTQQEDSAVYLCASSLGRDPWDIQYFGAGTRLSVL.

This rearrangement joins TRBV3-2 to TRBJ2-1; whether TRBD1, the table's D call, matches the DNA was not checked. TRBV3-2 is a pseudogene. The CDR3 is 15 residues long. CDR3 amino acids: CASTNRAGVLNEQFF. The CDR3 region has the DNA TGTGCCAGCACTAACCGGGCGGGGGTCCTCAATGAGCAGTTCTTC.

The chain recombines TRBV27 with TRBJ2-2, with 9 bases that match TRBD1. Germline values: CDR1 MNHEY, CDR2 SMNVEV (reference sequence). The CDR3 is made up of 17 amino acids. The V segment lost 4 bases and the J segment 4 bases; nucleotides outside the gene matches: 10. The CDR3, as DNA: TGTGCCAGCAGTTCCATACCCCGGACAGGGGTCACCGGGGAGCTGTTTTTT. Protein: CASSSIPRTGVTGELFF.

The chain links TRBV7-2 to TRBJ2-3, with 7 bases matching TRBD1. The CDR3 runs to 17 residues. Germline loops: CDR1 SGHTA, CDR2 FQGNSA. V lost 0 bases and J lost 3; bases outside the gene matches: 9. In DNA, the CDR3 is TGTGCCAGCAGCTTAGCTCCAGGGCAGGGGGTGACAGATACGCAGTATTTT. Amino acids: CASSLAPGQGVTDTQYF.

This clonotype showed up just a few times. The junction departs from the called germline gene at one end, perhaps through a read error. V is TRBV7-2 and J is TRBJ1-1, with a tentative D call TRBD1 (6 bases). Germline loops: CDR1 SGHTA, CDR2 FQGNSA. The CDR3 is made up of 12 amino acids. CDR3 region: CASSLDGGGSTF. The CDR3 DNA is TGTGCCAGCAGCTTAGACGGCGGGGGCAGTACCTTT.